This T cell receptor (beta chain) was sequenced during a study of blood T cells in healthy people across ages. A J-beta primer mix and a sample-barcoded 5' primer were used in a second PCR of roughly 6 to 11 cycles. Every cDNA molecule bore a tag from a template-switch adaptor containing 12 random nucleotides. TCRdb ran MiXCR on the 5' RACE reads and lists one entry per CDR3 protein. The sample consists of more than 1.4 million distinct CDR3 sequences, 40% to 50% of them appearing once. CDR3 length equals 16 residues. V lost 2 bases and J lost 2, with 17 bases in between. Germline CDR1 DFQATT, CDR2 SNEGSKA (reference sequence).

Sequenced: blood. This rearrangement joins TRBV20-1 to TRBJ2-3; tentative D call: TRBD2 (6 bases). The clonotype was recovered from a woman younger than 30 in good health. The CDR3 region has the DNA TGCAGTGCTAGATCCGGGTCTAGCGAGGACACAGATACGCAGTATTTT. Translated, it gives CSARSGSSEDTDTQYF.